Sequencing of this T cell receptor (beta chain) was carried out in a study of T cells in Graves' hyperthyroidism and ophthalmopathy. Study-wide points: Appearing also in blood were most of the thyroid clonotypes expanded above 0.001.

This CDR3 has 17 residues. Germline V gives CDR1 SGHTA, CDR2 FQGTGA. The ends were cut back, 3 bases at V and 0 bases at J, with 18 bases in the middle. As for this clonotype: The antigen remains undetermined.

It was RNA transcripts that yielded the amplified TCR beta CDR3 regions. The TCR CDR3 first-round RT-PCR relied on the HTBI primer set. TCRdb fed the multiplex PCR reads into MiXCR, producing one record per CDR3 protein. The sample contains hundreds of thousands of distinct CDR3 sequences, about 14% of which appear only once. The specimen was blood. The V call is TRBV7-3, the J call TRBJ2-7; D is ambiguous. This TCR was sampled from a woman aged 45-65 years with Graves' ophthalmopathy. CDR3 DNA sequence: TGTGCCAGCAGCTTCATGGAATGGGCGGAAAGCTCCTACGAGCAGTACTTC. Amino acids: CASSFMEWAESSYEQYF.